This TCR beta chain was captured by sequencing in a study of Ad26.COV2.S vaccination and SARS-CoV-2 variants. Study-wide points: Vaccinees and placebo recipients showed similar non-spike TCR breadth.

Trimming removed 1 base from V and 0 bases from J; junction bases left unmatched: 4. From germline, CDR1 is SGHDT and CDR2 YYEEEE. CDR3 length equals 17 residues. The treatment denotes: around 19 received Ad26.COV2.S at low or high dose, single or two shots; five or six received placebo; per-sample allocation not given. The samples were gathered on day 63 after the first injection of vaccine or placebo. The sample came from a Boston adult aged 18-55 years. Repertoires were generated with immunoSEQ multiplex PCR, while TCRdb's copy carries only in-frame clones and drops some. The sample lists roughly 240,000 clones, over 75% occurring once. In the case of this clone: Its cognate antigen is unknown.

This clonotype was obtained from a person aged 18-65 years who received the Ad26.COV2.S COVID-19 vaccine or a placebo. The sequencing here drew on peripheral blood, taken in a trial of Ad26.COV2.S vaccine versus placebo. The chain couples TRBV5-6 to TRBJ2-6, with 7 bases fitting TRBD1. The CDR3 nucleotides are TGTGCCAGCAGCTTGACAGGGGTCGGCTCTGGGGCCAACGTCCTGACTTTC. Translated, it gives CASSLTGVGSGANVLTF.